These 7 T cell receptor beta chains were sequenced from one sample in a study of T cells after yellow fever vaccination. TCRdb re-analysed the 5' RACE reads in MiXCR, keeping a single row per CDR3 protein. The table lists 300,000 to 450,000 distinct CDR3 sequences, more than 5.5% of them singletons. The source was PBMCs, collected 5 days after the yellow fever booster vaccination. These receptor sequences come from a man younger than 40 who received the YFV17D yellow fever vaccine.

At least ten counts were recorded for this clonotype. The chain couples TRBV29-1 to TRBJ2-1; 10 bases agree with TRBD2. The CDR3 runs to 13 residues. The V gene's germline CDR1 is SQVTM and CDR2 ANQGSEA. V lost 7 bases and J lost 4; bases outside the gene matches: 4. CDR3 DNA: TGCAGCGCCTCAGCGGGAGGGTACAATGAGCAGTTCTTC. Translation gives CSASAGGYNEQFF.

This clonotype appeared many times. The chain employs TRBV29-1 and TRBJ1-2; 8 bases are a match to TRBD1. The CDR3 covers 13 residues. The germline gives CDR1 SQVTM, CDR2 ANQGSEA. V lost 2 bases, J lost 7 bases, and 6 bases stayed unmatched. This CDR3 reads CSVEQGASGGYTF. For the CDR3, the DNA is TGCAGCGTTGAACAGGGGGCTTCCGGTGGCTACACCTTC.

The CDR3 loop reads CASSLGWELLPPLHF. As DNA, the CDR3 is TGTGCCAGCAGCTTAGGCTGGGAGTTGCTACCACCCCTCCACTTT. The genes are TRBV7-2 and TRBJ1-6; D gene ambiguous. The CDR3 loop spans 15 amino acids. V shed 1 base and J shed 11 bases, with 15 bases lying between them. Germline CDR1 reads SGHTA; CDR2 reads FQGNSA.

The rearrangement links TRBV29-1 to TRBJ2-7; the D gene is possibly TRBD1 (5 bases). Per germline, CDR1 SQVTM and CDR2 ANQGSEA. V was pared by 2 bases and J by 2 bases, with 13 bases between. This CDR3 contains 14 residues. CDR3 protein: CSVEMAGRPYEQYF. In DNA, the CDR3 is TGCAGCGTTGAAATGGCAGGGCGACCCTACGAGCAGTACTTC.

This clonotype showed up just a few times. The V gene is TRBV29-1, the J gene TRBJ1-2; possibly TRBD1 for D (6 bases). V was cut by 3 bases and J by 5 bases, with 10 bases left in between. Germline CDR1 SQVTM, CDR2 ANQGSEA. The CDR3 has 12 amino acids. CDR3 DNA sequence: TGCAGCGTTGATTCAGGGGAATATGGCTACACCTTC. Translation: CSVDSGEYGYTF.

V usage is TRBV9 and J usage is TRBJ2-2; 10 nucleotides align to TRBD2. The length of the CDR3 is 15 residues. CDR1 SGDLS and CDR2 YYNGEE come from the germline V gene. With V trimmed by 4 bases and J by 5 bases, 5 bases remained unmatched. For the CDR3, the DNA is TGTGCCAGCAGCCCCCAGCGGGAGGGTACCGGGGAGCTGTTTTTT. Translation: CASSPQREGTGELFF.

This clonotype has ten or more counts. The chain carries TRBV28 and TRBJ2-5; D unclear. The germline gives CDR1 MDHEN, CDR2 SYDVKM. There are 10 residues in the CDR3. Between the trimmed V and J ends, which lost 10 bases and 2 bases, there was a span of 5 bases. CDR3 protein: CATGQETQYF. The CDR3 coding sequence is TGTGCCACCGGACAAGAGACCCAGTACTTC.